These 8 T cell receptor beta chains came from one sample sequenced in a study of regulatory T cells in long-lasting Graves disease. Assembly of TCR beta libraries relied on iRepertoire HTBI primers together with Arm-PCR of CDR3 regions. TCRdb independently ran MiXCR on the multiplex PCR reads; one entry per CDR3 protein. The table shows fewer than 550,000 distinct CDR3 sequences, with roughly 15% occurring only once. The time point is: newly diagnosed GD, antithyroid drugs for less than 3 months. The authors made the TCR library using RNA they extracted from PBMCs. This sample also belongs to another study, concerning T cells in Graves' hyperthyroidism and ophthalmopathy.

The source material was peripheral blood mononuclear cells (PBMCs), sampled at new diagnosis, from a patient treated with antithyroid drugs. All receptors derive from a young woman with Graves disease.

This clonotype was detected many times. This sequence joins TRBV27 and TRBJ2-7, with 11 bases lining up with TRBD2. CDR3 length: 14 residues. Trimming removed 10 bases from V and 4 bases from J; junction bases left unmatched: 9. CDR1 is MNHEY, CDR2 SMNVEV, per germline (reference sequence). The CDR3 sequence: CATKLSGRGYEQYF. CDR3 nucleotides: TGTGCCACCAAACTTAGCGGGAGGGGTTACGAGCAGTACTTC.

The rearrangement uses TRBV12-3 or TRBV12-4 and TRBJ2-1, with a possible D match to TRBD2 (6 bases). The CDR3 runs to 15 residues. The V end was cut by 6 bases, the J end by 8 bases, with 20 bases between. The CDR3 spells CASSPAERALDEQFF. For the CDR3, the DNA is TGTGCCAGCAGCCCCGCGGAGCGGGCCCTCGATGAGCAGTTCTTC.

The V call is TRBV27, the J call TRBJ1-5; D is perhaps TRBD1 (5 bases). CDR1 MNHEY and CDR2 SMNVEV come from the germline V gene (reference sequence). This CDR3 contains 14 residues. V lost 3 bases and J lost 7, with 13 bases in between. CDR3 in amino acids: CASSLKGKGQPQHF. Here the CDR3 DNA reads TGTGCCAGCAGTTTGAAGGGTAAGGGGCAGCCCCAGCATTTT.

This chain joins TRBV10-3 and TRBJ2-3, with TRBD2 matching 13 bases. This CDR3 region has 19 residues. J lost 2 bases, V lost 0 bases, and 8 bases had no gene match. CDR1 is ENHRY, CDR2 SYGVKD, per germline. The DNA of the CDR3 is TGTGCCATCAGTGAGTCCGGGACTAGCGGGGAAGTTTACACAGATACGCAGTATTTT. This translates into CAISESGTSGEVYTDTQYF.

This clonotype was recorded a few times. The J gene is TRBJ1-2, the V gene TRBV12-5; 9 nucleotides align to TRBD1. The V segment lost 6 bases and the J segment 4 bases; nucleotides outside the gene matches: 3. The CDR3 runs to 13 residues. Looked up from germline, CDR1 is LGHNT and CDR2 is FRNRAP. CDR3: CASGSDRGYGYTF. The CDR3 DNA is TGTGCTAGTGGATCGGACAGGGGCTATGGCTACACCTTC.

The chain carries TRBV7-3 and TRBJ2-1; TRBD1 agrees at 7 bases. Trimming took 8 bases from V and 4 from J; bases not matched to a gene: 8. Germline V lookup: CDR1 SGHTA, CDR2 FQGTGA. The CDR3 runs 14 residues. Here the CDR3 reads CASGPGTAYNEQFF. The CDR3 coding sequence is TGTGCCAGCGGCCCCGGGACAGCTTACAATGAGCAGTTCTTC.

V usage is TRBV7-2 and J usage is TRBJ2-7, with a weak D call TRBD1 (5 bases). From germline, CDR1 is SGHTA and CDR2 FQGNSA. The CDR3 has 13 amino acids. V was cut by 5 bases and J by 4 bases, with 12 bases left in between. CDR3 nucleotides: TGTGCCAGCAGCGGATCGACAGAATACGAGCAGTACTTC. Translation gives CASSGSTEYEQYF. Full variable domain (outside the CDR3, taken from reference TRBV7-2 and TRBJ2-7): GAGVSQSPSNKVTEKGKDVELRCDPISGHTALYWYRQSLGQGLEFLIYFQGNSAPDKSGLPSDRFSAERTGGSVSTLTIQRTQQEDSAVYLCASSGSTEYEQYFGPGTRLTVT.

This clonotype turned up a few times. The chain links TRBV25-1 to TRBJ2-7, with no clear D. Trimming pared 6 bases from V and 6 bases from J, leaving 15 bases between. Per germline, CDR1 MGHDK and CDR2 SYGVNS. CDR3 length: 13 residues. CDR3 in DNA: TGTGCCAGCAGGGACCCGAACGGTGGCGAGCAGTACTTC. This encodes CASRDPNGGEQYF.